Each of the 10 T cell receptor beta chains below was sequenced from the same sample in a study of blood T cell repertoires in COVID-19. Some clones are missing from TCRdb's copy, which holds only in-frame ones; the method was immunoSEQ multiplex PCR. This table holds about 280,000 clones, 80% to 90% found once. Sequencing was performed on PBMCs or T cells enriched from blood (not recorded which). These TCRs come from a woman aged 25 to 45 with acute COVID-19.

The chain uses TRBV7-3 and TRBJ2-7, with 7 bases that match TRBD1. V dropped 8 bases and J dropped 2; count of bases not matched to a gene: 6. This CDR3 is built from 13 residues. Germline CDR1 is SGHTA and CDR2 is FQGTGA. This CDR3 reads CASALDRAYEQYF. The DNA of the CDR3 is TGTGCCAGCGCGCTAGACAGGGCCTACGAGCAGTACTTC.

V is TRBV10-2 and J is TRBJ1-5; no firm D call. Trimming took 7 bases from V and 4 from J, leaving 11 bases between them. This CDR3 has 13 residues. In germline, CDR1 is WSHSY, CDR2 SAAADI. CDR3 bases: TGCGCCAGCACGGCGGGCAGGAATCAGCCCCAGCATTTT. As protein: CASTAGRNQPQHF.

The CDR3 is CASSAQGLSYSYEQYF. CDR3 coding DNA: TGTGCCAGCAGCGCGCAGGGATTGAGTTACTCCTACGAGCAGTACTTC. This chain uses TRBV21-1 with TRBJ2-7; the D call of TRBD1 is as the table states it, not checked on the DNA. TRBV21-1 is designated a pseudogene. The CDR3 runs to 16 residues.

The rearrangement links TRBV9 to TRBJ2-1; TRBD2 agrees at 8 bases. J was trimmed by 0 bases and V by 1 base; bases with no gene match: 6. This CDR3 is built from 17 residues. Germline CDR1 reads SGDLS; CDR2 reads YYNGEE. The CDR3 loop is CASSVSGGASSYNEQFF. DNA for the CDR3: TGTGCCAGCAGCGTATCGGGAGGGGCGAGCTCCTACAATGAGCAGTTCTTC.

V and J are TRBV5-4 and TRBJ2-7; 13 bases agree with TRBD2. V gave up 4 bases and J gave up 3 bases; unmatched junction bases: 7. The CDR3 is made up of 16 amino acids. Germline V gene lookup returns CDR1 SGHNT and CDR2 YYREEE (reference sequence). CDR3 bases: TGTGCCAGCAGCCAGGGTGGACTAGCGGGAGACTACGAGCAGTACTTC. It yields the protein CASSQGGLAGDYEQYF.

V and J are TRBV7-2 and TRBJ2-2; 7 positions match TRBD2. The CDR3 is 15 residues long. Looked up from germline, CDR1 is SGHTA and CDR2 is FQGNSA. V trimming: 5 bases; J trimming: 4 bases; junction bases outside the gene matches: 7. This CDR3 reads CASSLQAGLTGELFF. The DNA of the CDR3 is TGTGCCAGCAGCCTTCAAGCGGGACTCACCGGGGAGCTGTTTTTT.

This chain joins TRBV27 and TRBJ2-4, with 9 bases that match TRBD2. The CDR3 runs 16 residues. The V gene end was trimmed by 3 bases and the J gene end by 3 bases; junction bases not matched to a gene: 6. Germline values: CDR1 MNHEY, CDR2 SMNVEV (reference sequence). CDR3: CASSFDGGRVKNIQYF. The CDR3 DNA follows: TGTGCCAGCAGTTTTGACGGCGGGAGGGTCAAAAACATTCAGTACTTC.

The chain employs TRBV19 and TRBJ1-5; a weak D match, TRBD1 (5 bases). V was trimmed by 3 bases and J by 6 bases, leaving 15 bases between them. CDR3 size: 15 residues. From germline, CDR1 is LNHDA and CDR2 SQIVND (reference sequence). CDR3 region: CASSIGQGFGQPQHF. CDR3 nucleotides: TGTGCCAGTAGTATTGGTCAGGGTTTCGGTCAGCCCCAGCATTTT. The full variable domain, rest sourced from reference TRBV19 and TRBJ1-5, is DGGITQSPKYLFRKEGQNVTLSCEQNLNHDAMYWYRQDPGQGLRLIYYSQIVNDFQKGDIAEGYSVSREKKESFPLTVTSAQKNPTAFYLCASSIGQGFGQPQHFGDGTRLSIL.

A single count supports this clone. The chain couples TRBV19 to TRBJ1-2; D gene unclear. The V end lost 6 bases, the J end lost 5 bases, and 13 bases lay between the germline ends. CDR3 length: 13 residues. Germline lookup yields CDR1 LNHDA and CDR2 SQIVND (reference sequence). The CDR3: CASSPSGEYGYTF. CDR3 DNA: TGTGCCAGTAGCCCATCTGGGGAGTATGGCTACACCTTC.

J is TRBJ2-3 and V is TRBV12-1; the tabulated D call, TRBD2, remains unverified against the DNA. TRBV12-1 is assigned pseudogene status. The CDR3 length is 16 residues. The CDR3 loop is CASSHRWSPGWDTQYF. The CDR3 DNA is TGTGCCAGCAGCCACCGGTGGTCCCCTGGTTGGGATACGCAGTATTTT.